A single sample is the source of the 8 T cell receptor beta chains below, sequenced in a study of blood T cell repertoires in COVID-19. Sequenced by immunoSEQ multiplex PCR; TCRdb stores in-frame clones only, minus some. There are about 220,000 clones in the sample; roughly 84% occur only once, and 9.7% lies in the top ten. The sequenced material came from peripheral blood. Source of these receptors: a man between 50 and 59 years old with active or convalescent COVID-19.

The chain carries TRBV7-9 and TRBJ1-4, with 9 bases that match TRBD1. The J segment lost 8 bases and the V segment lost 6 bases, leaving 10 bases of the junction unmatched. This CDR3 has 15 amino acids. The V gene's germline CDR1 is SEHNR and CDR2 FQNEAQ (reference sequence). The CDR3 nucleotides are TGTGCCAGCAGGAAAACAGGGGGCGGGCAGGAAAAACTGTTTTTT. It encodes CASRKTGGGQEKLFF. The entire variable domain, with the rest obtained from reference TRBV7-9 and TRBJ1-4, is as follows: DTGVSQNPRHKITKRGQNVTFRCDPISEHNRLYWYRQTLGQGPEFLTYFQNEAQLEKSRLLSDRFSAERPKGSFSTLEIQRTEQGDSAMYLCASRKTGGGQEKLFFGSGTQLSVL.

The V call is TRBV10-3, the J call TRBJ2-3; perhaps TRBD1 as D (7 bases). This CDR3 has 16 amino acids. The germline gives CDR1 ENHRY, CDR2 SYGVKD. The V end was cut by 6 bases, the J end by 5 bases, with 21 bases between. The CDR3 is CAIRPGTALGGDTQYF. DNA for the CDR3: TGTGCCATCAGGCCCGGGACAGCCCTGGGGGGAGATACGCAGTATTTT.

The chain employs TRBV28 and TRBJ1-2; 8 positions agree with TRBD1. The V gene's germline CDR1 is MDHEN and CDR2 SYDVKM. The CDR3 loop spans 16 amino acids. The J segment lost 3 bases and the V segment lost 8 bases, leaving 14 bases of the junction unmatched. CDR3 nucleotides: TGTGCCAGCTTCTCATGGGGGCAGGGGGCTCACTATGGCTACACCTTC. Translated, it gives CASFSWGQGAHYGYTF.

The J gene is TRBJ1-5, the V gene TRBV5-4; 8 bases line up with TRBD1. The germline V gene encodes CDR1 SGHNT and CDR2 YYREEE (reference sequence). This CDR3 comprises 15 residues. V dropped 3 bases and J dropped 3; count of bases not matched to a gene: 5. The CDR3 DNA is TGTGCCAGCAGCTCAGGGGGCGATACCAATCAGCCCCAGCATTTT. This sequence encodes CASSSGGDTNQPQHF. Supplemented by reference TRBV5-4 and TRBJ1-5, the full variable domain reads ETGVTQSPTHLIKTRGQQVTLRCSSQSGHNTVSWYQQALGQGPQFIFQYYREEENGRGNFPPRFSGLQFPNYSSELNVNALELDDSALYLCASSSGGDTNQPQHFGDGTRLSIL.

This chain links TRBV4-3 with TRBJ1-6; 8 nucleotides align to TRBD1. The CDR3 runs to 19 residues. V lost 1 base, J lost 10 bases, and 18 bases stayed unmatched. The germline V gene encodes CDR1 LGHNA and CDR2 YSLEER. CDR3 DNA sequence: TGCGCCAGCAGCCAAGTACAACCGGGACAGGACCCACATGGATCACCCCTCCACTTT. Protein: CASSQVQPGQDPHGSPLHF.

V usage is TRBV7-2 and J usage is TRBJ2-3, with D perhaps matching TRBD1 (5 bases). The length of the CDR3 is 15 residues. Trimming took 0 bases from V and 1 from J, leaving 8 bases between them. In germline, CDR1 is SGHTA, CDR2 FQGNSA. The CDR3 nucleotides are TGTGCCAGCAGCTTAGCGGGCAGGGGCACAGATACGCAGTATTTT. Residues: CASSLAGRGTDTQYF.

The V call is TRBV19, the J call TRBJ2-1; 11 nucleotides agree with TRBD1. Germline V gene sequence: CDR1 LNHDA, CDR2 SQIVND (reference sequence). This CDR3 comprises 14 residues. V was clipped by 7 bases and J by 8 bases; unmatched bases: 7. In nucleotides, the CDR3 is TGTGCCAGTACCCGAGGACAGGGGGCCTATGAGCAGTTCTTC. Translation gives CASTRGQGAYEQFF.

V is TRBV5-5 and J is TRBJ2-7; 7 nucleotides line up with TRBD1. Germline-derived CDR1 and CDR2 are SGHKS and YYEKEE (reference sequence). J was trimmed by 0 bases and V by 0 bases; bases with no gene match: 6. The length of the CDR3 is 16 residues. CDR3 sequence: CASSLALAGGSYEQYF. The CDR3 bases are TGTGCCAGCAGCTTGGCCTTGGCAGGGGGCTCCTACGAGCAGTACTTC.